Included here is one T cell receptor (beta chain) sequence, with context. The antigen remains unidentified. In terms of origin and age, donors were healthy Caucasian individuals from Russia aged roughly 6 to 100. The data stem from a study of blood T cells in healthy people across ages. The study's findings and limits: The study found more naive CD4+ cells and higher diversity in long-lived than aged donors.

CDR3 length equals 15 residues. Germline CDR1 reads ENHRY; CDR2 reads SYGVKD. V gave up 0 bases and J gave up 10 bases, with 16 bases separating them. PCR was performed a second time for about 7 to 12 cycles using a sample-barcoded 5' primer and a J-beta primer mix. Through a template-switch adaptor with 12 random nucleotides, each cDNA molecule received a tag. TCRdb reanalysed the 5' RACE reads using MiXCR and keeps one entry per CDR3 protein. The sample gives hundreds of thousands of distinct CDR3 sequences, 45% to 65% of which show up once; 30% to 40% is in the top ten. The sequenced material came from blood. The TCR sequence derives from a man between 60 and 75 years old in good health. The chain uses TRBV10-3 and TRBJ2-1, with D perhaps TRBD2 (6 bases). The CDR3 region is CAISESGDSSWEQFF. The CDR3 region has the DNA TGTGCCATCAGTGAGTCCGGGGACTCAAGCTGGGAGCAGTTCTTC.